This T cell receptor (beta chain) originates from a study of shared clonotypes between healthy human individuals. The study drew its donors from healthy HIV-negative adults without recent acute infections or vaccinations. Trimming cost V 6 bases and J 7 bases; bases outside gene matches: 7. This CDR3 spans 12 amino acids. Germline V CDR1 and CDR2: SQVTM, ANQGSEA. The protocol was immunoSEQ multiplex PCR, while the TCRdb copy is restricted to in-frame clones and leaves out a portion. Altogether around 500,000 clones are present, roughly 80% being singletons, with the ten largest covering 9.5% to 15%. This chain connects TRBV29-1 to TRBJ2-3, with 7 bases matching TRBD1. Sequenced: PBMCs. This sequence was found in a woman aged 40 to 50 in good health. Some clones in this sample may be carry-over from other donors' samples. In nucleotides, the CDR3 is TGCAGCGTCGCAACAGGGGTAAATACGCAGTATTTT. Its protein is CSVATGVNTQYF.